This entry features one T cell receptor beta chain sequence. The antigen is unknown. The entry originates in a study of vaccination and CD4 T cells after COVID-19. The CDR3 has 12 amino acids. Trimming removed 3 bases from V and 5 bases from J, with 10 bases in between. The germline V gene encodes CDR1 DFQATT and CDR2 SNEGSKA (reference sequence). The Oncomine TCR Beta short-read assay was what sequenced the DNA obtained from cultured CD4+ T cells. TCRdb re-analysed the PCR reads in MiXCR, keeping a single row per CDR3 protein. The sample yields about 7,800 distinct CDR3 sequences, 35% to 40% seen once. Treatment noted: roughly 11-day PBMC culture with coronavirus spike peptide pools or control peptides (ViraFEST assay). Before the COVID-19 pandemic (2011-2018), CD4+ T cells were obtained from the unexposed donor.

The V and J genes are TRBV20-1 and TRBJ1-1; the D is unclear. The specimen sequenced was CD4+ T cells from blood, cultured in vitro. The sequence was obtained from a human donor in good health. CDR3 in DNA: TGCAGTGCTAGTCGTGATGGGACTGAAGCTTTCTTT. It encodes CSASRDGTEAFF.